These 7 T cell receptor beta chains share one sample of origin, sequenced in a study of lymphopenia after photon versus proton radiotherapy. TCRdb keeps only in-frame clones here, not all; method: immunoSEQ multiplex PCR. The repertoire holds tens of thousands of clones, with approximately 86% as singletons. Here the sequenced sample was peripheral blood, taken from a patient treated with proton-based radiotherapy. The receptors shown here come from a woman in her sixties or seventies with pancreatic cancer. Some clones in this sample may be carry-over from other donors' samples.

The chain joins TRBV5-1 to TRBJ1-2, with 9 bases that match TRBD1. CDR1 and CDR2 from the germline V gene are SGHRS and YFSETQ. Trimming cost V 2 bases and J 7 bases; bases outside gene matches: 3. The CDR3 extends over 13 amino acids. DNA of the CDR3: TGCGCCAGCAGCTTACAGGGGGCAGGTGGCTACACCTTC. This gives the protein CASSLQGAGGYTF.

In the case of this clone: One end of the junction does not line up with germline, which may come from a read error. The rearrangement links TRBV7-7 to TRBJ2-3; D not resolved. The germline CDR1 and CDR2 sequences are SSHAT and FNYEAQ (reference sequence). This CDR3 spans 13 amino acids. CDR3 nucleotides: TGTGCTAGCAGCCCTGGAACCACAGATACGCAGTATTTT. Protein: CASSPGTTDTQYF.

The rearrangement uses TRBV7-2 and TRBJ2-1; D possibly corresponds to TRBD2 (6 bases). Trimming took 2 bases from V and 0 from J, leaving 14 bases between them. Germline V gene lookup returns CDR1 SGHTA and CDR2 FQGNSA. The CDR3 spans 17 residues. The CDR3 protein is CASSLFPGDSSYNEQFF. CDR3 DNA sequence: TGTGCCAGCAGCTTATTCCCGGGGGATTCCTCCTACAATGAGCAGTTCTTC.

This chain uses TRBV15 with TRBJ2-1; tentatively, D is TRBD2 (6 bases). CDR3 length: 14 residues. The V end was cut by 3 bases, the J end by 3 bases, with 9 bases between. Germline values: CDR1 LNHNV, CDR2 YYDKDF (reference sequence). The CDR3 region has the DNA TGTGCCACCAGCAGGGGCGGGGACTACAATGAGCAGTTCTTC. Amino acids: CATSRGGDYNEQFF.

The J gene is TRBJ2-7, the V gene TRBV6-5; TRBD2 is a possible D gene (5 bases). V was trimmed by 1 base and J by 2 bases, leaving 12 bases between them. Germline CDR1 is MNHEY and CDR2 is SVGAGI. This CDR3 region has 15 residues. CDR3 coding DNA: TGTGCCAGCAGTTACTTTTACAAGGGAGCCTACGAGCAGTACTTC. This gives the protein CASSYFYKGAYEQYF.

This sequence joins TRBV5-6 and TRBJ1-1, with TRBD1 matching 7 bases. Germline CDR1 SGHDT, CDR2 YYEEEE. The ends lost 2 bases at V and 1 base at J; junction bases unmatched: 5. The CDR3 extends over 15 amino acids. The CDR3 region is CASSFLSGGNTEAFF. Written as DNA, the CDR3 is TGTGCCAGCAGCTTCCTATCAGGGGGGAACACTGAAGCTTTCTTT.

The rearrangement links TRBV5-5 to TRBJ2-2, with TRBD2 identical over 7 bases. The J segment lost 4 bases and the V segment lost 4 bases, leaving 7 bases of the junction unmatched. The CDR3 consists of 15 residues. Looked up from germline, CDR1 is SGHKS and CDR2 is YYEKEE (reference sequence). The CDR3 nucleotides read TGTGCCAGCAGCCCGGGGAGCGGGATCACCGGGGAGCTGTTTTTT. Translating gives CASSPGSGITGELFF.